The rows below give T cell receptor beta chains drawn from one sample of a study of blood T cell repertoires in COVID-19. Profiled with immunoSEQ multiplex PCR; TCRdb holds only in-frame clones, not every one. The sample includes around 95,000 clones, approximately 87% of them seen just once. Sequencing was done on a sample of peripheral blood. These receptors all stem from a human donor in a cohort sampled during active COVID-19. The CDR3 runs from the conserved cysteine through the conserved F or W. A D gene is named only where the DNA matches it firmly. Rows may omit the clone size; those that give it use once, few, many or a size class.

>TRBJ1-2|NA|15|TRBV27|NA
TGTGCCAGCACCAGCTTGCGGGGGGCGTTCTATGGCTACACCTTC
CASTSLRGAFYGYTF
>TRBJ2-6|NA|18|TRBV18|NA
TGTGCCAGCTCACCCCTCTCTATCCAGGGTTCTGGGGCCAACGTCCTGACTTTC
CASSPLSIQGSGANVLTF
>TRBJ2-7|TRBD2|15|TRBV6-5|once
TGTGCCAGCAGCCCGACTAGCGGTAGCTCCTACGAGCAGTACTTC
CASSPTSGSSYEQYF
>TRBJ2-3|NA|13|TRBV12-3/TRBV12-4|NA
TGTGCCAGCAGGATGGACTCCACAGATACGCAGTATTTT
CASRMDSTDTQYF
>TRBJ1-1|NA|13|TRBV7-9|few
TGTGCCAGCAGCTTCGGAGGGAACACTGAAGCTTTCTTT
CASSFGGNTEAFF
>TRBJ2-3|NA|13|TRBV6-2/TRBV6-3|NA
TGTGCCAGCAGATACGGGGCCACAGATACGCAGTATTTT
CASRYGATDTQYF
>TRBJ1-1|NA|12|TRBV5-1|NA
TGCGCCAGCAGCTACAGAGGGGGTTTATCTTTCTTT
CASSYRGGLSFF
>TRBJ2-1|NA|12|TRBV12-3/TRBV12-4|NA
TGTGCCAGCAGCCAAAAAGGGGACAAGCAGTTCTTC
CASSQKGDKQFF
>TRBJ2-3|NA|15|TRBV10-2|NA
TGCGCCAGCAGTGGGGGATTTAGCGTATACGATACGCAGTATTTT
CASSGGFSVYDTQYF
>TRBJ1-4|NA|15|TRBV7-8|NA
TGTGCCAGCAGCTTAGGCGGGGGGCCAAATGAAAAACTGTTTTTT
CASSLGGGPNEKLFF
>TRBJ2-1|TRBD2|15|TRBV9|NA
TGTGCCAGCTCCCTTGTTAGCGGGAGTAGGAATGAGCAGTTCTTC
CASSLVSGSRNEQFF
>TRBJ1-3|TRBD1|15|TRBV6-5|NA
TGTGCCAGCAGTTACTCCACAGGGGCCCAAAACACCATATATTTT
CASSYSTGAQNTIYF
>TRBJ1-3|NA|14|TRBV6-5|NA
TGTGCCGCCAGAGACAGTCGCTCTGGAAACACCATATATTTT
CAARDSRSGNTIYF
>TRBJ2-3|NA|17|TRBV3-1/TRBV3-2|NA
TGTGCCAGCAGCCAAGATCTAGGGGCGAACCCCACAGATACGCAGTATTTT
CASSQDLGANPTDTQYF
>TRBJ1-5|NA|17|TRBV5-6|few
TGTGCCAGCAGCTTGTCCGGTCCCCCGTATAGCAATCAGCCCCAGCATTTT
CASSLSGPPYSNQPQHF
>TRBJ1-2|TRBD1|17|TRBV19|NA
TGTGCCAGTAGTATACCAGGGACAGGCCGCTCTAACTATGGCTACACCTTC
CASSIPGTGRSNYGYTF
>TRBJ2-1|NA|17|TRBV15|once
TGTGCCACCAGCAGAGATCCCCCAGGGCGCTCCTACAATGAGCAGTTCTTC
CATSRDPPGRSYNEQFF
>TRBJ2-5|NA|15|TRBV10-1|NA
TGCGCCAGCAGTGTGGGACGGGGGGCCGAAGAGACCCAGTACTTC
CASSVGRGAEETQYF
>TRBJ1-2|TRBD1|16|TRBV9|NA
TGTGCCAGCAGCATGACGGACAGGGCGCGAGACTATGGCTACACCTTC
CASSMTDRARDYGYTF